The text below deals with one T cell receptor (beta chain). Its specificity is not known. Sequencing used immunoSEQ multiplex PCR; TCRdb keeps in-frame clones, though not all of them. The sample has thousands of clones, more than 75% seen once. Recipients were bled about 28 days pretransplant and at posttransplant days 30, 100, 180. CDR3 length: 16 amino acids. Deletions cut 0 bases from V and 0 bases from J, with 12 bases between. The germline V gene encodes CDR1 LNHNV and CDR2 YYDKDF (reference sequence). This sample is part of a study of T cell clonotyping in hematopoietic cell transplantation. Study-level results: No sorting was done, leaving CD4 and CD8 contributions mixed.

The sequence was collected from a male patient aged 45 to 59 who had an allogeneic stem cell transplant from an unrelated donor, so the T cells may come from the graft donor. Some clones in this sample may be carry-over from other donors' samples. The V call is TRBV15, the J call TRBJ2-7; D tentatively fits TRBD1 or TRBD2 (6 bases each). Source: peripheral blood mononuclear cells, taken 100 days after allogeneic stem cell transplant. The CDR3 DNA reads TGTGCCACCAGCAGAGAGGGGGCCGGGAGCTCCTACGAGCAGTACTTC. Translating it yields CATSREGAGSSYEQYF.